The present TCR beta chain was sequenced within a study of vaccination and CD4 T cells after COVID-19. Looking at the study overall: Convalescent donors were composed of six males and four females, of whom two were Hispanic. Sampling after COVID took place at a median of about 98 days (range 35 to 161) following diagnosis. General study points: Spike mono-reactivity was found in 304 of 307 vaccine-specific clones from convalescent patients.

Cultured CD4+ T cells had their DNA profiled by the Oncomine TCR Beta short-read assay. TCRdb ran MiXCR on the PCR reads and lists one entry per CDR3 protein. The sample includes a few thousand distinct CDR3 sequences, roughly 60% of them seen just once. This clonotype has more than one count but fewer than ten. Antigen specificity is unknown. Specified treatment: roughly 11-day PBMC culture with coronavirus spike peptide pools or control peptides (ViraFEST assay). During the years 2011-2018, before the COVID-19 pandemic, the unexposed donor's CD4+ T cells were collected. The researchers probed unexposed-donor CD4+ T cells with SARS-CoV-2 S/N and four cold-coronavirus spikes, cells permitting. The receptor was isolated from a human donor in good health. The specimen was CD4+ T cells from blood, cultured in vitro.

For the CDR3, the DNA is TGCAGTGCTAGGAATCTCTACGAGCAGTACTTC. It translates to CSARNLYEQYF. The V and J genes are TRBV20-1 and TRBJ2-7; D not resolved. V gave up 3 bases and J gave up 3 bases, with 6 bases separating them. The CDR3 is 11 residues long. Germline V gene sequence: CDR1 DFQATT, CDR2 SNEGSKA (reference sequence).